What follows are 26 T cell receptor beta chains derived from one specimen sequenced in a study of blood T cell repertoires in COVID-19. Profiled with immunoSEQ multiplex PCR; TCRdb holds only in-frame clones, not every one. The data show about 160,000 clones, approximately 81% seen once. The sequenced sample consisted of peripheral blood. Receptor source: a woman older than 75 with active or convalescent COVID-19.

This clone appeared a few times. The V gene is TRBV5-1, the J gene TRBJ1-1; 7 bases match TRBD1. The V segment lost 1 base and the J segment 4 bases; nucleotides outside the gene matches: 4. Germline V gene sequence: CDR1 SGHRS, CDR2 YFSETQ. This CDR3 has 14 amino acids. The CDR3 nucleotides read TGCGCCAGCAGCTTGTCGCAGGGGGTCACTGAAGCTTTCTTT. Translating it yields CASSLSQGVTEAFF. Full variable domain (remainder filled in from reference TRBV5-1 and TRBJ1-1): KAGVTQTPRYLIKTRGQQVTLSCSPISGHRSVSWYQQTPGQGLQFLFEYFSETQRNKGNFPGRFSGRQFSNSRSEMNVSTLELGDSALYLCASSLSQGVTEAFFGQGTRLTVV.

The rearrangement links TRBV2 to TRBJ1-2, with a tentative D call TRBD1 (5 bases). Germline CDR1 reads SNHLY; CDR2 reads FYNNEI. The CDR3 consists of 14 residues. Trimming pared 5 bases from V and 0 bases from J, leaving 10 bases between. The CDR3 nucleotides read TGTGCCAGCAGTAGTGACAGTGCTAACTATGGCTACACCTTC. Protein product: CASSSDSANYGYTF.

The genes are TRBV30 and TRBJ1-3; D perhaps matches TRBD1 (6 bases). Trimming removed 5 bases at V and 2 bases at J, with 13 bases between. Germline values: CDR1 GTSNPN, CDR2 SVGIG (reference sequence). The CDR3 loop spans 14 amino acids. For the CDR3, the DNA is TGTGCCTGGGACCGAAAGGGGGCTGGAAACACCATATATTTT. The encoded protein is CAWDRKGAGNTIYF.

This clone is a singleton in its sample. The genes are TRBV19 and TRBJ2-2, with unresolved D. The germline V and J ends were trimmed by 6 bases and 5 bases, with 7 bases remaining between them. Per the germline V gene, CDR1 is LNHDA and CDR2 is SQIVND (reference sequence). This CDR3 has 12 amino acids. This CDR3 reads CASSLFTGELFF. The CDR3 DNA reads as TGTGCCAGTAGCCTTTTTACCGGGGAGCTGTTTTTT.

V usage is TRBV27 and J usage is TRBJ1-2; possible D gene TRBD1, 5 bases. The ends were cut back, 1 base at V and 5 bases at J, with 11 bases in the middle. CDR1 is MNHEY and CDR2 is SMNVEV in the germline V gene (reference sequence). This CDR3 has 14 amino acids. CDR3 sequence reads: CASSLLGVGYGYTF. The CDR3 DNA reads as TGTGCCAGCAGTTTATTAGGGGTCGGGTATGGCTACACCTTC.

The chain links TRBV5-1 to TRBJ2-5; 10 positions agree with TRBD2. Trimming removed 4 bases from V and 4 bases from J; junction bases left unmatched: 7. The CDR3 has 15 amino acids. Germline assignment: CDR1 SGHRS and CDR2 YFSETQ. Here the CDR3 reads CASSPRTSGAETQYF. Written as DNA, the CDR3 is TGCGCCAGCAGCCCGAGGACTAGCGGAGCAGAGACCCAGTACTTC. Supplemented by reference TRBV5-1 and TRBJ2-5, the full variable domain reads KAGVTQTPRYLIKTRGQQVTLSCSPISGHRSVSWYQQTPGQGLQFLFEYFSETQRNKGNFPGRFSGRQFSNSRSEMNVSTLELGDSALYLCASSPRTSGAETQYFGPGTRLLVL.

This chain joins TRBV9 and TRBJ1-1; 8 nucleotides align to TRBD1. Per the germline V gene, CDR1 is SGDLS and CDR2 is YYNGEE. The CDR3 has 16 residues. V gave up 2 bases and J gave up 4 bases; unmatched junction bases: 10. CDR3 bases: TGTGCCAGCAGCGTGGGGACAGGCGCGGGGTTCACTGAAGCTTTCTTT. It codes for CASSVGTGAGFTEAFF. Complete variable domain (other parts from reference TRBV9 and TRBJ1-1): DSGVTQTPKHLITATGQRVTLRCSPRSGDLSVYWYQQSLDQGLQFLIQYYNGEERAKGNILERFSAQQFPDLHSELNLSSLELGDSALYFCASSVGTGAGFTEAFFGQGTRLTVV.

The genes are TRBV15 and TRBJ1-2; D perhaps matches TRBD1 (6 bases). V shed 2 bases and J shed 6 bases, with 13 bases lying between them. Per germline, CDR1 LNHNV and CDR2 YYDKDF (reference sequence). The CDR3 has 14 residues. CDR3 region: CATSRQGHLNGYTF. DNA of the CDR3: TGTGCCACCAGCAGACAGGGGCATTTGAATGGCTACACCTTC.

The V call is TRBV2, the J call TRBJ2-5, with D uncertain. The length of the CDR3 is 11 residues. Germline V lookup: CDR1 SNHLY, CDR2 FYNNEI. V was clipped by 6 bases and J by 7 bases, with 9 bases between them. The CDR3 DNA reads TGTGCCAGCAGCCTCCCCGGGACCCAGTACTTC. It yields the protein CASSLPGTQYF.

This chain joins TRBV2 and TRBJ1-4, with 7 bases matching TRBD1. This CDR3 comprises 14 residues. Per the germline V gene, CDR1 is SNHLY and CDR2 is FYNNEI. The trim removed 3 bases at V and 5 bases at J, leaving 3 bases unmatched. The CDR3 DNA is TGTGCCAGCAGTGAGGACAGGCTAAATGAAAAACTGTTTTTT. Translation: CASSEDRLNEKLFF.

Only a few counts were recorded for this clone. The rearrangement uses TRBV5-1 and TRBJ2-4, with unresolved D. V lost 3 bases and J 0 bases, leaving 7 bases between the germline ends. Germline CDR1 and CDR2: SGHRS and YFSETQ. The CDR3 totals 14 residues. CDR3 residues: CASSSHLAKNIQYF. The CDR3 region has the DNA TGCGCCAGCAGCTCCCACTTAGCCAAAAACATTCAGTACTTC.

The gene calls are TRBV5-1 and TRBJ2-5; TRBD2 matches 9 bases. The CDR3 has 14 residues. Germline V gives CDR1 SGHRS, CDR2 YFSETQ. V shed 7 bases and J 5 bases; nucleotides not matched to a gene: 9. DNA for the CDR3: TGCGCCAGCGGGGTAGCGGGAGCTCAGGAGACCCAGTACTTC. Translating gives CASGVAGAQETQYF.

This clone came up once. The chain links TRBV24-1 to TRBJ2-1; 10 bases match TRBD2. Germline loops: CDR1 KGHDR, CDR2 SFDVKD. This CDR3 comprises 17 residues. V trimming: 4 bases; J trimming: 6 bases; junction bases outside the gene matches: 11. The CDR3 region is CATSEWRSSGRANEQFF. CDR3 sequence (DNA): TGTGCCACCAGTGAGTGGAGGTCTAGCGGGAGAGCCAATGAGCAGTTCTTC.

In this sample, this clone turned up a few times. The J gene is TRBJ1-4, the V gene TRBV6-1, with D tentatively TRBD1 (6 bases). Germline assignment: CDR1 MNHNS and CDR2 SASEGT. With 2 bases removed from V and 3 bases from J, the gap between germline ends came to 13 bases. This CDR3 is built from 16 residues. The CDR3 spells CASSESRQAPNEKLFF. The DNA of the CDR3 is TGTGCCAGCAGTGAAAGTCGACAGGCCCCTAATGAAAAACTGTTTTTT.

The chain links TRBV28 to TRBJ2-1; TRBD2 might be the D (5 bases). V was pared by 7 bases and J by 4 bases, with 17 bases between. There are 15 residues in the CDR3. Germline assignment: CDR1 MDHEN and CDR2 SYDVKM. The CDR3: CASIPGWELYNEQFF. The DNA for the CDR3 is TGTGCCAGCATACCGGGGTGGGAGTTGTACAATGAGCAGTTCTTC.

The chain carries TRBV5-1 and TRBJ2-3, with 11 nucleotides matching TRBD1. The germline CDR1 and CDR2 sequences are SGHRS and YFSETQ. J was trimmed by 5 bases and V by 0 bases; bases with no gene match: 2. CDR3 length: 15 residues. The DNA of the CDR3 is TGCGCCAGCAGCTTGGAGGGACAGGGGGGAGATACGCAGTATTTT. Its translation: CASSLEGQGGDTQYF.

CDR3 coding DNA: TGTGCCAGCAGGAAGACGGGGGGCTTGGGCACTGAAGCTTTCTTT. This encodes CASRKTGGLGTEAFF. V is TRBV7-9 and J is TRBJ1-1; TRBD1 is a possible D gene (6 bases). The CDR3 has 15 amino acids. V dropped 6 bases and J dropped 4 bases, with 18 bases sitting between them. The V gene's germline CDR1 is SEHNR and CDR2 FQNEAQ (reference sequence).

V is TRBV12-5 and J is TRBJ1-2; 7 bases are shared with TRBD1. Trimming cost V 4 bases and J 4 bases; bases outside gene matches: 12. The germline gives CDR1 LGHNT, CDR2 FRNRAP. CDR3 size: 16 residues. CDR3 in amino acids: CASGSQGTARSYGYTF. The CDR3 DNA sequence: TGTGCTAGTGGTTCTCAAGGGACAGCGCGTAGCTATGGCTACACCTTC.

The V gene is TRBV5-1, the J gene TRBJ2-5; TRBD2 agrees at 7 bases. Unmatched junction bases numbered 8, after V lost 2 bases and J lost 1 base. Germline CDR1 reads SGHRS; CDR2 reads YFSETQ. There are 16 residues in the CDR3. Here the CDR3 reads CASSLQASGIQETQYF. CDR3 nucleotides: TGCGCCAGCAGCTTACAGGCTAGCGGAATCCAAGAGACCCAGTACTTC.

The chain joins TRBV28 to TRBJ1-5; perhaps TRBD1 as D (6 bases). V was clipped by 3 bases and J by 5 bases, with 17 bases between them. CDR1 MDHEN and CDR2 SYDVKM come from the germline V gene. This CDR3 contains 16 residues. CDR3 sequence: CASSFSVRGKDQPQHF. The CDR3, as DNA: TGTGCCAGCAGTTTCTCGGTCAGGGGAAAGGATCAGCCCCAGCATTTT.

The chain combines TRBV10-2 with TRBJ2-1, with 8 bases lining up with TRBD2. The CDR3 loop spans 15 amino acids. The V gene end was trimmed by 6 bases and the J gene end by 9 bases; junction bases not matched to a gene: 13. Germline CDR1 and CDR2: WSHSY and SAAADI. Here the CDR3 reads CASSKGLGRLSEQFF. CDR3 coding DNA: TGCGCCAGCAGCAAGGGACTAGGCAGGTTGAGTGAGCAGTTCTTC.

The chain recombines TRBV6-5 with TRBJ2-3, with TRBD2 matching over 9 bases. The germline gives CDR1 MNHEY, CDR2 SVGAGI. V was pared by 2 bases and J by 0 bases, with 0 bases of the junction left unmatched. CDR3 length: 15 residues. The CDR3 DNA reads TGTGCCAGCAGTTACGGACTAGCGAGCACAGATACGCAGTATTTT. Translating it yields CASSYGLASTDTQYF.

The chain recombines TRBV5-1 with TRBJ2-3, with D possibly TRBD2 on 6 matching bases. V was shortened by 2 bases and J by 2 bases, with 12 bases between the two germline ends. CDR1 is SGHRS and CDR2 is YFSETQ in the germline V gene. The CDR3 covers 15 residues. For the CDR3, the DNA is TGCGCCAGCAGCTTCCGGGACTCGACCACAGATACGCAGTATTTT. It codes for CASSFRDSTTDTQYF. The whole variable domain, filled in from reference TRBV5-1 and TRBJ2-3, reads KAGVTQTPRYLIKTRGQQVTLSCSPISGHRSVSWYQQTPGQGLQFLFEYFSETQRNKGNFPGRFSGRQFSNSRSEMNVSTLELGDSALYLCASSFRDSTTDTQYFGPGTRLTVL.

DNA for the CDR3: TGCGCCAGCAGCCCTTTAGCGGGAGGGAACACCGGGGAGCTGTTTTTT. As protein: CASSPLAGGNTGELFF. The chain recombines TRBV5-1 with TRBJ2-2, with 10 bases aligning to TRBD2. There are 16 residues in the CDR3. Trimming took 4 bases from V and 1 from J; bases not matched to a gene: 4. Germline V CDR1 and CDR2: SGHRS, YFSETQ.

The genes are TRBV24-1 and TRBJ2-3; D perhaps matches TRBD2 (8 bases). CDR1 and CDR2 from the germline V gene are KGHDR and SFDVKD. The CDR3 is 16 residues long. Trimming pared 4 bases from V and 6 bases from J, leaving 19 bases between. In DNA, the CDR3 is TGTGCCACCAGTGACAGGGGGGGACTAGGCCCGGATACGCAGTATTTT. It is translated as CATSDRGGLGPDTQYF.

The chain employs TRBV2 and TRBJ1-1; TRBD1 agrees at 8 bases. CDR3 length equals 14 residues. V lost 6 bases, J lost 2 bases, and 5 bases stayed unmatched. Germline lookup yields CDR1 SNHLY and CDR2 FYNNEI. The CDR3 protein is CASRQGQGNTEAFF. The CDR3 coding sequence is TGTGCCAGCAGGCAAGGACAGGGTAACACTGAAGCTTTCTTT.